This T cell receptor (beta chain) came from a study of blood T cell repertoires in COVID-19. Study context: The analysed material was cDNA or gDNA that came from T cells, B-cell-depleted T cells, or PBMCs.

Only in-frame clones appear in the TCRdb table, and some are missing; sequencing was by immunoSEQ multiplex PCR. The data show approximately 350,000 clones, around 86% seen once. V lost 2 bases and J lost 7, with 17 bases in between. The CDR3 length is 15 residues. The V gene's germline CDR1 is KGHSH and CDR2 LQKENI. The participants were between about 18 and 90 years old and came from 24 US areas. Membership in each cohort depended on participant-reported clinical history. The receptor's source is a woman aged 45-60 years who had recovered from COVID-19. The specimen was PBMCs or T cells enriched from blood (not recorded which). This chain links TRBV18 with TRBJ1-2; no definite D call. The CDR3 loop reads CASSPYRQESLGYTF. As DNA, the CDR3 is TGTGCCAGCTCACCATATCGTCAGGAATCCCTTGGCTACACCTTC.